The 20 T cell receptor beta chains below were found in one sample sequenced in a study of shared clonotypes between healthy human individuals. TCRdb keeps only in-frame clones here, not all; method: immunoSEQ multiplex PCR. The sample lists some 2,500,000 clones; just under 95% were seen once. Source material: naive CD4+ T cells from PBMCs. Subset reported: CD45RA+ positively selected. Receptors were obtained from a man between 18 and 29 years old in good health. Some clones in this sample may be carry-over from other donors' samples.

Here the CDR3 reads CASSEGRLSYEQYF. CDR3 in DNA: TGTGCCAGCAGTGAAGGCCGACTATCCTACGAGCAGTACTTC. This chain joins TRBV2 and TRBJ2-7; tentative D call: TRBD2 (5 bases). V shed 1 base and J shed 1 base, with 8 bases lying between them. This CDR3 comprises 14 residues. Germline V gene data show CDR1 as SNHLY and CDR2 as FYNNEI.

The chain links TRBV30 to TRBJ1-4, with a weak D call TRBD1 (5 bases). V lost 4 bases and J lost 8, with 14 bases in between. Per germline, CDR1 GTSNPN and CDR2 SVGIG (reference sequence). The CDR3 consists of 13 residues. CDR3 sequence (DNA): TGTGCCTGGACTCCGGGACTCGCAGAAAAACTGTTTTTT. Residues: CAWTPGLAEKLFF.

The chain recombines TRBV5-4 with TRBJ2-1, with a tentative D call TRBD1 (6 bases). CDR3 size: 16 residues. The ends were cut back, 0 bases at V and 1 base at J, with 11 bases in the middle. Germline CDR1 reads SGHNT; CDR2 reads YYREEE (reference sequence). The CDR3 DNA sequence: TGTGCCAGCAGCTTGGACAGGGCAGTGTCCTACAATGAGCAGTTCTTC. As protein: CASSLDRAVSYNEQFF.

The rearrangement uses TRBV2 and TRBJ1-4; a weak D match, TRBD1 (5 bases). Per the germline V gene, CDR1 is SNHLY and CDR2 is FYNNEI. The germline V and J ends were trimmed by 2 bases and 4 bases, with 8 bases remaining between them. The CDR3 covers 14 residues. The DNA of the CDR3 is TGTGCCAGCAGTGAACAGACAGTTAATGAAAAACTGTTTTTT. Its translation is CASSEQTVNEKLFF.

The J gene is TRBJ1-1, the V gene TRBV5-6; 9 bases map to TRBD1. V shed 2 bases, J shed 4 bases, and the junction held 9 bases outside the gene matches. Germline CDR1 is SGHDT and CDR2 is YYEEEE. CDR3 length equals 16 residues. The chain's CDR3 is CASSFKQGALFTEAFF. The CDR3 bases are TGTGCCAGCAGCTTTAAACAGGGGGCGCTCTTCACTGAAGCTTTCTTT.

The chain joins TRBV28 to TRBJ2-3, with D hard to call. This CDR3 has 16 residues. From germline, CDR1 is MDHEN and CDR2 SYDVKM. Between the trimmed V and J ends, which lost 7 bases and 0 bases, there was a span of 17 bases. CDR3 loop: CASTIRSAASTDTQYF. For the CDR3, the DNA is TGTGCCAGCACGATACGATCGGCAGCGAGCACAGATACGCAGTATTTT.

The CDR3 is CASRNSGANVLTF. CDR3 in DNA: TGTGCCAGCAGAAACTCTGGGGCCAACGTCCTGACTTTC. The chain is built from TRBV6-5 and TRBJ2-6; D call uncertain. The germline CDR1 and CDR2 sequences are MNHEY and SVGAGI. This CDR3 has 13 residues. V shed 6 bases and J shed 0 bases, with 3 bases lying between them.

The gene calls are TRBV11-1 and TRBJ2-2, with no clear D. The V and J ends lost 1 base and 6 bases respectively, with 18 bases between them. The V gene's germline CDR1 is SGHAT and CDR2 FQDESV (reference sequence). The CDR3 has 17 amino acids. CDR3 loop: CASSLGTWVTVPGELFF. The CDR3 DNA is TGTGCCAGCAGCTTAGGAACCTGGGTCACCGTTCCCGGGGAGCTGTTTTTT. The whole variable domain, filled in from reference TRBV11-1 and TRBJ2-2, reads EAEVAQSPRYKITEKSQAVAFWCDPISGHATLYWYRQILGQGPELLVQFQDESVVDDSQLPKDRFSAERLKGVDSTLKIQPAELGDSAMYLCASSLGTWVTVPGELFFGEGSRLTVL.

This clone was found once. The chain carries TRBV6-1 and TRBJ2-1; D ambiguous. Germline CDR1 reads MNHNS; CDR2 reads SASEGT. V was clipped by 3 bases and J by 10 bases, with 10 bases between them. This CDR3 is 12 amino acids long. The chain's CDR3 is CASSESTWEQFF. In nucleotides, the CDR3 is TGTGCCAGCAGTGAGTCCACCTGGGAGCAGTTCTTC.

The chain uses TRBV5-1 and TRBJ2-3, with 12 bases identical to TRBD2. Germline trimming cut 3 bases from V and 2 bases from J; bases unmatched to any gene: 10. Germline V lookup: CDR1 SGHRS, CDR2 YFSETQ. The CDR3 covers 18 residues. The CDR3 DNA sequence: TGCGCCAGCAGCTGGACGCCTACTAGCGGGGGGCTCACAGATACGCAGTATTTT. This translates into CASSWTPTSGGLTDTQYF.

CDR3 in DNA: TGTGCCAGCAGACGGGACAGCAAGAAAAACATTCAGTACTTC. Its translation is CASRRDSKKNIQYF. The chain recombines TRBV6-5 with TRBJ2-4; 7 bases match TRBD1. CDR1 is MNHEY, CDR2 SVGAGI, per germline. The V gene end was trimmed by 6 bases and the J gene end by 4 bases; junction bases not matched to a gene: 6. CDR3 length equals 14 residues.

The V call is TRBV19, the J call TRBJ2-1; tentative D call: TRBD2 (6 bases). CDR1 is LNHDA, CDR2 SQIVND, per germline (reference sequence). The CDR3 is made up of 12 amino acids. V was shortened by 6 bases and J by 7 bases, with 10 bases between the two germline ends. The CDR3 loop is CASRGGLNEQFF. The DNA for the CDR3 is TGTGCCAGTAGGGGGGGTTTGAATGAGCAGTTCTTC. The whole variable domain, remainder taken from reference TRBV19 and TRBJ2-1, is DGGITQSPKYLFRKEGQNVTLSCEQNLNHDAMYWYRQDPGQGLRLIYYSQIVNDFQKGDIAEGYSVSREKKESFPLTVTSAQKNPTAFYLCASRGGLNEQFFGPGTRLTVL.

The CDR3 loop is CASRSITWGSYNEQFF. In DNA form, the CDR3 reads TGTGCCAGCAGAAGCATCACATGGGGGTCCTACAATGAGCAGTTCTTC. This chain connects TRBV27 to TRBJ2-1, with D perhaps assigned TRBD1 or TRBD2 (5 bases each). Trimming removed 6 bases from V and 1 base from J, with 16 bases in between. Germline CDR1 and CDR2: MNHEY and SMNVEV (reference sequence). The CDR3 runs 16 residues.

V is TRBV5-4 and J is TRBJ2-1; 9 bases match TRBD2. V trimming: 3 bases; J trimming: 12 bases; junction bases outside the gene matches: 13. Germline CDR1 and CDR2: SGHNT and YYREEE (reference sequence). The CDR3 consists of 15 residues. The CDR3 region is CASSYGTGGGRGQFF. CDR3 sequence (DNA): TGTGCCAGCAGCTACGGTACCGGCGGCGGGAGGGGGCAGTTCTTC.

The chain couples TRBV7-2 to TRBJ2-2; 7 bases match TRBD2. V dropped 3 bases and J dropped 7; count of bases not matched to a gene: 11. Per the germline V gene, CDR1 is SGHTA and CDR2 is FQGNSA. The CDR3 is 16 amino acids. CDR3 region: CASSLLGGEGRGELFF. The CDR3 DNA reads as TGTGCCAGCAGCTTGTTGGGCGGGGAGGGACGCGGGGAGCTGTTTTTT.

The CDR3 sequence is CASSLETGTGGLGTF. The CDR3 DNA reads TGTGCCAGCAGTTTAGAAACCGGGACAGGGGGCTTGGGCACCTTC. The chain couples TRBV28 to TRBJ1-2; 12 bases line up with TRBD1. This CDR3 comprises 15 residues. The germline V gene encodes CDR1 MDHEN and CDR2 SYDVKM. Trimming at V came to 2 bases and at J to 13 bases, leaving 11 bases not matched to a gene.

This clone turned up a few times. The V call is TRBV9, the J call TRBJ1-1; 9 nucleotides line up with TRBD1. The V gene's germline CDR1 is SGDLS and CDR2 YYNGEE. Germline trimming cut 3 bases from V and 4 bases from J; bases unmatched to any gene: 7. This CDR3 is built from 15 residues. The CDR3 DNA sequence: TGTGCCAGCAGCGCACAGACAGGGGGGGTCACTGAAGCTTTCTTT. This sequence encodes CASSAQTGGVTEAFF.

V and J are TRBV28 and TRBJ1-4; D might be TRBD1 (6 bases). CDR3 length: 11 residues. The V end lost 4 bases, the J end lost 14 bases, and 11 bases lay between the germline ends. Germline loops: CDR1 MDHEN, CDR2 SYDVKM. CDR3: CASSSRGGLFF. The DNA for the CDR3 is TGTGCCAGCAGTTCCAGGGGTGGGCTGTTTTTT.

The count of this clone is one. This rearrangement joins TRBV11-1 to TRBJ1-2; D uncertain. CDR1 and CDR2 (germline): SGHAT, FQDESV (reference sequence). Trimming removed 1 base from V and 2 bases from J, with 5 bases in between. This CDR3 has 13 residues. This chain's CDR3 is CASSLGINYGYTF. CDR3 nucleotide sequence: TGTGCCAGCAGCTTAGGAATAAACTATGGCTACACCTTC.

V is TRBV7-8 and J is TRBJ2-3; D possibly matches TRBD1 or TRBD2 (5 bases each). The CDR3 is 13 residues long. Trimming removed 8 bases at V and 1 base at J, with 10 bases between. Per germline, CDR1 SGHVS and CDR2 FQNEAQ. As DNA, the CDR3 is TGTGCCAGCGAACTAGGGGGCACAGATACGCAGTATTTT. Its protein is CASELGGTDTQYF.